The sequence of this T cell receptor beta chain was determined in a study of blood T cell repertoires in COVID-19. Study in general: From the United States, Italy and Spain came samples of acute and convalescent COVID-19. Nucleic acid was either cDNA or gDNA, and it came from T cells, B-cell-depleted T cells, or PBMCs.

Under the authors' procedure: Amplification of reference gene primers provided the estimated nucleated cell counts. The assay was immunoSEQ multiplex PCR, and TCRdb's table has in-frame clones only and misses some. V and J calls and clone size come straight from that table; D and trimming were deduced from the DNA. Of around 170,000 clones listed, about 88% are singletons. Germline values: CDR1 WNHNN, CDR2 SYGVQD (reference sequence). The CDR3 contains 12 residues. Trimming removed 8 bases at V and 9 bases at J, with 11 bases between. This clone showed up just a few times. This clonotype was sampled from a man between 18 and 29 years old who had recovered from COVID-19. Sequencing input: peripheral blood. The chain couples TRBV10-1 to TRBJ1-6; D may be TRBD1 (5 bases). This CDR3 is CASSRGGSPLHF. DNA of the CDR3: TGCGCCAGCTCGAGGGGAGGTTCACCCCTCCACTTT.